This paragraph reports one T cell receptor beta chain. Libraries were prepared by immunoSEQ multiplex PCR; TCRdb keeps only in-frame clonotypes and omits some of them. The data contain about 84,000 clones, less than 98% of them singletons. The data originate from a study of technical replicates of blood from a handful of donors. Trimming stripped 8 bases from V and 6 bases from J, with 7 bases between. This CDR3 has 11 residues. Germline assignment: CDR1 SNHLY and CDR2 FYNNEI. The sequenced sample was T cells isolated from PBMCs. The sequence derives from a human donor in good health. J is TRBJ2-2 and V is TRBV2, with a weak D call TRBD2 (6 bases). CDR3 region: CASRGAGELFF. The CDR3 bases are TGTGCCAGCCGCGGGGCCGGGGAGCTGTTTTTT. Drawing the rest from reference TRBV2 and TRBJ2-2, the complete variable domain is EPEVTQTPSHQVTQMGQEVILRCVPISNHLYFYWYRQILGQKVEFLVSFYNNEISEKSEIFDDQFSVERPDGSNFTLKIRSTKLEDSAMYFCASRGAGELFFGEGSRLTVL.